One TCR beta chain is described in this entry. These data belong to a study of cytomegalovirus exposure and HLA in healthy donors. 13 Jbeta primers and 60 Vbeta primers were used for the PCR. This table comes from immunoSEQ multiplex PCR, and its TCRdb copy is limited to in-frame clones, with some not included. The sample has roughly 200,000 clones, about four fifths seen once. V was pared by 6 bases and J by 4 bases, with 9 bases between. Germline CDR1 MNHEY, CDR2 SVGAGI. The CDR3 spans 12 residues. The clonotype was recovered from a male donor in good health and CMV-seronegative. The sample was PBMCs. The chain carries TRBV6-5 and TRBJ1-2; D is unclear. CDR3 sequence (DNA): TGTGCCAGCAGCCGGGGAACCTATGGCTACACCTTC. It encodes CASSRGTYGYTF.